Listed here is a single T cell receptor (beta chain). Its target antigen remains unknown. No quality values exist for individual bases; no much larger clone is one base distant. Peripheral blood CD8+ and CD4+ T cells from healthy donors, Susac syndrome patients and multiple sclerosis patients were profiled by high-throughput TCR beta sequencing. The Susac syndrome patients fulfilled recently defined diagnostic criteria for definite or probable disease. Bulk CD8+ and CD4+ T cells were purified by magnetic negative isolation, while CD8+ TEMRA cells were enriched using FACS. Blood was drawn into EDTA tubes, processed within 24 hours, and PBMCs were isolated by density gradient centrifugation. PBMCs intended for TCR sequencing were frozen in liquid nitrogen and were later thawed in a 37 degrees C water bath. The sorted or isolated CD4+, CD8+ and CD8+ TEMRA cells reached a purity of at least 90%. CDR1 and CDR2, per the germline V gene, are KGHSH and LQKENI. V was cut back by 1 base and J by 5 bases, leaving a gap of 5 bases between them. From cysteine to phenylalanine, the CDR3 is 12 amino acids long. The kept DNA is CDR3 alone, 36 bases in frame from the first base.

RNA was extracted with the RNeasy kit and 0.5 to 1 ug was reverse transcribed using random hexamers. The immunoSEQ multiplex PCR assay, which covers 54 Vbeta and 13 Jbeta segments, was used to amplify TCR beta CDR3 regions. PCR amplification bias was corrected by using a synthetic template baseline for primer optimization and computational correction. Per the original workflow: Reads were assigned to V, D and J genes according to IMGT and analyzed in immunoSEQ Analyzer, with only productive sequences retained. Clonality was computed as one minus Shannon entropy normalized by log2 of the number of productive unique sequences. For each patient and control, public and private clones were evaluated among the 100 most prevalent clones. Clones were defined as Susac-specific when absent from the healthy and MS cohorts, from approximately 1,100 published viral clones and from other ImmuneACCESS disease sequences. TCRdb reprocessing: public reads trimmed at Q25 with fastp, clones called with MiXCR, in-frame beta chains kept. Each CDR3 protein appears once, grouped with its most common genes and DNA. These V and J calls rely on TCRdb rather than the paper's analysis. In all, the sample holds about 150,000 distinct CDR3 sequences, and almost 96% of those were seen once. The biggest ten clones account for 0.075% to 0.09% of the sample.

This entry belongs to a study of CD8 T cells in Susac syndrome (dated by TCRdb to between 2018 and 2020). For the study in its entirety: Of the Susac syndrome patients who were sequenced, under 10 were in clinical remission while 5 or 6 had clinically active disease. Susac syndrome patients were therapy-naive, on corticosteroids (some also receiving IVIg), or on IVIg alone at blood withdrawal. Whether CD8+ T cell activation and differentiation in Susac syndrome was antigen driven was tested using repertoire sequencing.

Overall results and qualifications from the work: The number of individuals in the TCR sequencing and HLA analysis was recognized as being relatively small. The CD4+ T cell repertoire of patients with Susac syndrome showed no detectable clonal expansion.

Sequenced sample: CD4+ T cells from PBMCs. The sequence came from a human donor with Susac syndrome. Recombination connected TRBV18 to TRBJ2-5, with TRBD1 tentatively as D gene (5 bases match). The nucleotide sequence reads TGTGCCAGCTCACCACAGGGGGAGACCCAGTACTTC. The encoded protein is CASSPQGETQYF.